The 16 T cell receptor beta chains given below trace back to one sample, sequenced in a study of blood T cell repertoires in COVID-19. TCRdb's table, derived via immunoSEQ multiplex PCR, lists solely in-frame clones and lacks some. The sample has tens of thousands of clones; roughly 88% are singletons. The sample consisted of peripheral blood. Receptor source: a woman of 80 years or more with active or convalescent COVID-19.

V usage is TRBV2 and J usage is TRBJ2-3; tentatively, D is TRBD2 (6 bases). The germline CDR1 and CDR2 sequences are SNHLY and FYNNEI. CDR3 length equals 15 residues. V was shortened by 6 bases and J by 0 bases, with 13 bases between the two germline ends. The CDR3 nucleotides are TGTGCCAGCAGGGCCGGACTATTAAGCACAGATACGCAGTATTTT. Residues: CASRAGLLSTDTQYF.

The chain recombines TRBV2 with TRBJ2-5; 10 nucleotides match TRBD2. Germline CDR1 is SNHLY and CDR2 is FYNNEI. The CDR3 runs 16 residues. V lost 4 bases to trimming and J lost 2 bases; unmatched junction nucleotides: 7. CDR3 nucleotide sequence: TGTGCCAGCAGTGTCTCTAGCGGGGGAGGTCAAGAGACCCAGTACTTC. Encoded protein: CASSVSSGGGQETQYF. The complete variable domain, with remaining parts taken from reference TRBV2 and TRBJ2-5, reads EPEVTQTPSHQVTQMGQEVILRCVPISNHLYFYWYRQILGQKVEFLVSFYNNEISEKSEIFDDQFSVERPDGSNFTLKIRSTKLEDSAMYFCASSVSSGGGQETQYFGPGTRLLVL.

This clone was counted a few times. J is TRBJ1-1 and V is TRBV12-3 or TRBV12-4, with a tentative D call TRBD1 (5 bases). The CDR3 has 13 residues. Between the trimmed V and J ends, which lost 3 bases and 3 bases, there was a span of 8 bases. This CDR3 is CASSLGTDTEAFF. In DNA, the CDR3 is TGTGCCAGCAGTTTGGGGACTGACACTGAAGCTTTCTTT.

The rearrangement uses TRBV3-1 (or the pseudogene TRBV3-2) and TRBJ2-7, with TRBD1 matching over 9 bases. The CDR3 covers 15 residues. The germline V gene encodes CDR1 LGHDT and CDR2 YNNKEL (reference sequence). J gave up 3 bases and V 1 base, and 4 bases lay outside the gene matches. The CDR3 is CASSQGGQGFYEQYF. CDR3 sequence (DNA): TGTGCCAGCAGCCAAGGGGGACAGGGCTTCTACGAGCAGTACTTC.

This clone was observed a handful of times. V usage is TRBV11-3 and J usage is TRBJ2-5; D possibly corresponds to TRBD1 (6 bases). CDR1 and CDR2 (germline): SGHNT, YENEEA. CDR3 length equals 16 residues. V lost 5 bases, J lost 1 base, and 17 bases lay in between. The CDR3 nucleotides are TGTGCCAGCAGCGCCCCGGAGTCAGGGGCCCAAGAGACCCAGTACTTC. Translated, it gives CASSAPESGAQETQYF.

V and J are TRBV20-1 and TRBJ2-4; 8 nucleotides align to TRBD2. The CDR3 contains 19 residues. J gave up 0 bases and V 3 bases, and 16 bases lay outside the gene matches. Per germline, CDR1 DFQATT and CDR2 SNEGSKA (reference sequence). The CDR3 nucleotides read TGCAGTGCTAGTTTGCCCCTCGAGCGGGGGCCCTTAGCCAAAAACATTCAGTACTTC. Translation gives CSASLPLERGPLAKNIQYF.

This clone was observed a few times. Other DNA variants within this sample encode the same CDR3. V and J are TRBV9 and TRBJ1-1, with D tentatively TRBD1 (5 bases). CDR3 size: 15 residues. V was trimmed by 4 bases and J by 1 base, leaving 14 bases between them. CDR1 is SGDLS and CDR2 is YYNGEE in the germline V gene. The CDR3 nucleotides are TGTGCCAGCAGCCCCCGACAGCTAAGGAACACTGAAGCTTTCTTT. Translation gives CASSPRQLRNTEAFF.

The chain combines TRBV14 with TRBJ1-1; no reliable D call. This CDR3 is built from 15 residues. CDR1 and CDR2 (germline): SGHDN, FVKESK. Trimming took 0 bases from V and 1 from J, leaving 9 bases between them. The CDR3 DNA reads TGTGCCAGCAGCCAAGATGTCGCGCAGAACACTGAAGCTTTCTTT. Its protein is CASSQDVAQNTEAFF.

The gene calls are TRBV11-2 and TRBJ2-5; 11 positions agree with TRBD2. CDR3 size: 16 residues. The germline CDR1 and CDR2 sequences are SGHAT and FQNNGV. Unmatched junction bases numbered 3, after V lost 2 bases and J lost 1 base. This CDR3 is CASSLNSGGAQETQYF. Here the CDR3 DNA reads TGTGCCAGCAGCTTAAATAGCGGGGGGGCCCAAGAGACCCAGTACTTC.

The chain employs TRBV9 and TRBJ2-5; TRBD2 is a possible D gene (5 bases). Trimming shortened V by 1 base and J by 5 bases, and 15 bases separated the two germline ends. In germline, CDR1 is SGDLS, CDR2 YYNGEE. CDR3 length equals 15 residues. In nucleotides, the CDR3 is TGTGCCAGCAGCGTAACTAGTTCCCCTGGTGAGACCCAGTACTTC. Its translation: CASSVTSSPGETQYF. The full variable domain, in which reference TRBV9 and TRBJ2-5 provide the parts outside the CDR3, is DSGVTQTPKHLITATGQRVTLRCSPRSGDLSVYWYQQSLDQGLQFLIQYYNGEERAKGNILERFSAQQFPDLHSELNLSSLELGDSALYFCASSVTSSPGETQYFGPGTRLLVL.

The chain carries TRBV6-6 and TRBJ2-1, with 7 bases identical to TRBD1. With 5 bases clipped from V and 2 bases from J, the junction kept 6 bases outside the gene matches. Germline V gene lookup returns CDR1 MNHNY and CDR2 SVGAGI (reference sequence). CDR3 length equals 15 residues. CDR3: CASSQQGSAYNEQFF. Here the CDR3 DNA reads TGTGCCAGCAGTCAACAGGGGTCCGCCTACAATGAGCAGTTCTTC.

The chain uses TRBV19 and TRBJ1-5; TRBD1 agrees at 8 bases. CDR3 length: 16 amino acids. Germline assignment: CDR1 LNHDA and CDR2 SQIVND (reference sequence). The J segment lost 5 bases and the V segment lost 4 bases, leaving 10 bases of the junction unmatched. The CDR3 DNA reads TGTGCCAGTAGTACCCTATTAGGGACAGGAGATCAGCCCCAGCATTTT. Protein: CASSTLLGTGDQPQHF.

The V and J genes are TRBV30 and TRBJ2-6; D possibly corresponds to TRBD2 (6 bases). Germline CDR1 GTSNPN, CDR2 SVGIG (reference sequence). This CDR3 comprises 16 residues. Between the trimmed V and J ends, which lost 0 bases and 2 bases, there was a span of 11 bases. CDR3 coding DNA: TGTGCCTGGAGTGTCAGGCGGGGCCCTGGGGCCAACGTCCTGACTTTC. Translating gives CAWSVRRGPGANVLTF.

This chain joins TRBV12-3 or TRBV12-4 and TRBJ2-1; D possibly corresponds to TRBD1 (5 bases). CDR3 length equals 13 residues. V was shortened by 7 bases and J by 8 bases, with 15 bases between the two germline ends. The CDR3 DNA reads TGTGCCAGCACCCCCCAGGGATGGTATGAGCAGTTCTTC. It codes for CASTPQGWYEQFF.

V and J are TRBV9 and TRBJ2-5; possibly TRBD2 for D (6 bases). The V gene lost 7 bases and the J gene lost 1 base, with 17 bases spanning the gap. Germline V gene lookup returns CDR1 SGDLS and CDR2 YYNGEE. The CDR3 consists of 15 residues. CDR3 DNA: TGTGCCAGCGGTATGGGCGGGGCACGCCAAGAGACCCAGTACTTC. This encodes CASGMGGARQETQYF.

The sample holds one count of this clone. The rearrangement links TRBV10-3 to TRBJ1-1; D is perhaps TRBD1 (6 bases). The CDR3 totals 13 residues. Germline V CDR1 and CDR2: ENHRY, SYGVKD. V lost 6 bases to trimming and J lost 2 bases, with 10 bases between them. This chain's CDR3 is CAIRGQPNTEAFF. The CDR3, as DNA: TGTGCCATCAGGGGACAACCAAACACTGAAGCTTTCTTT.